The clone carrying this T cell receptor (beta chain) was detected many times. Its antigen is not known. The length of the CDR3 is 15 residues. In germline, CDR1 is SGHRS, CDR2 YFSETQ. V lost 4 bases, J lost 9 bases, and 10 bases stayed unmatched. This entry comes from a study of T-cell reconstitution after alpha-beta-depleted transplantation in children. Study-wide findings and caveats: There were reportedly several hundred expanded graft clones from which alpha-beta T cells came about two months after transplant. Elevated TCRbeta diversity at day 60 was traced, in some patients, to surviving recipient T cells and thymic progenitors. Newly produced T cells mostly accounted for T-cell counts and diversity one year post-transplant.

Unique molecular identifiers were incorporated during preparation of the TCRbeta library. TCRdb redid the calling of the PCR reads with MiXCR, one entry per CDR3 protein. This sample has 330,000 or so distinct CDR3 sequences; roughly 7.8% occur once, and the top ten carry approximately 9.6%. Sequences were derived from peripheral blood, sampled 360 days after TCRalphabeta/CD19-depleted stem cell transplant. The chain is built from TRBV5-1 and TRBJ2-2; 9 nucleotides agree with TRBD2. This TCR came from a female patient aged 2-9 years who had a stem cell transplant for Fanconi anemia, so the T cells may come from the graft donor. CDR3 nucleotides: TGCGCCAGCAGCACCCGGACTAGCGATGGGAGGGAGCTGTTTTTT. It codes for CASSTRTSDGRELFF.